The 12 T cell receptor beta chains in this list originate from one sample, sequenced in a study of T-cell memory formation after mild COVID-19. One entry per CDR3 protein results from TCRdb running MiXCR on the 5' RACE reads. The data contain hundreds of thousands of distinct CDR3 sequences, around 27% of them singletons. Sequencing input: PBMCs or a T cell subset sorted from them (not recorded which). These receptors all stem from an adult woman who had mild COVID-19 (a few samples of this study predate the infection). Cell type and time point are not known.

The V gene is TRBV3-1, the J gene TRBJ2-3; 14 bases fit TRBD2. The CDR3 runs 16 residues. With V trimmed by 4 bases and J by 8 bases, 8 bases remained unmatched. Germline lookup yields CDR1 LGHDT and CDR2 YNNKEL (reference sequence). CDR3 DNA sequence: TGTGCCAGCAGCCTGCGACTAGCGGGAGGGCCGGTTACGCAGTATTTT. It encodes CASSLRLAGGPVTQYF.

CDR3 nucleotide sequence: TGTGCCAGCAGCGTTCGGAGCGGGATCTACGAGCAGTACTTC. It encodes CASSVRSGIYEQYF. J is TRBJ2-7 and V is TRBV11-3; 7 bases match TRBD2. The V and J ends lost 5 bases and 3 bases, in that order; junction bases with no gene match: 7. Germline V gene lookup returns CDR1 SGHNT and CDR2 YENEEA. CDR3 length: 14 amino acids.

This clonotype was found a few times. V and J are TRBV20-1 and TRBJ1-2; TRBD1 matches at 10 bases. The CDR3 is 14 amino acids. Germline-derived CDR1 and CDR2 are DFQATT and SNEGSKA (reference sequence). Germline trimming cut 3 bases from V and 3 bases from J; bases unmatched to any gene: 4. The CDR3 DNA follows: TGCAGTGCTAGCTGGACAGGGGGGGACTATGGCTACACCTTC. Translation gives CSASWTGGDYGYTF.

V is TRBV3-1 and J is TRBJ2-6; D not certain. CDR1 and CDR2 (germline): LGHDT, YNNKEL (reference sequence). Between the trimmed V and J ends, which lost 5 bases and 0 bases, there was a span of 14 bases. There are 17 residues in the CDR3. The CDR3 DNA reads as TGTGCCAGCAGCTCTACACGGCCCACCTCTGGGGCCAACGTCCTGACTTTC. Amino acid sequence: CASSSTRPTSGANVLTF.

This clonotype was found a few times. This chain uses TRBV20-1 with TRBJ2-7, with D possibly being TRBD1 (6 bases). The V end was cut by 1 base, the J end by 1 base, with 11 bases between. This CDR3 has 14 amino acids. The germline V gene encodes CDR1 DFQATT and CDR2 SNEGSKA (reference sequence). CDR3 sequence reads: CSARGDTRSYEQYF. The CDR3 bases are TGCAGTGCTAGAGGGGACACAAGGTCCTACGAGCAGTACTTC.

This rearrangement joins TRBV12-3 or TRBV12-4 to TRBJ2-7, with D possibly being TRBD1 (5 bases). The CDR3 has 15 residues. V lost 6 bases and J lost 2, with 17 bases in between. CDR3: CASRAGNAITYEQYF. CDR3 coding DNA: TGTGCCAGCAGGGCAGGGAACGCGATCACCTACGAGCAGTACTTC.

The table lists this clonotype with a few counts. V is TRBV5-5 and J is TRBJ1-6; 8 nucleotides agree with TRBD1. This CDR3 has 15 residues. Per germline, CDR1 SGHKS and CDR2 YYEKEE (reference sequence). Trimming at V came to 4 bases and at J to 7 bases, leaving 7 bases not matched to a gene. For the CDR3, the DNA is TGTGCCAGCAGCGCTGGACAGGGACAGAATTCACCCCTCCACTTT. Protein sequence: CASSAGQGQNSPLHF.

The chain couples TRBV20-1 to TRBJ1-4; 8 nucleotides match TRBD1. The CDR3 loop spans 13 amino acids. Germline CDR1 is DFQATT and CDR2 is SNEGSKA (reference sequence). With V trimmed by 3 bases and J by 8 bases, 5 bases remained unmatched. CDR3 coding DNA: TGCAGTGCTAGGGACAGGGCGGGGGAAAAACTGTTTTTT. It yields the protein CSARDRAGEKLFF.

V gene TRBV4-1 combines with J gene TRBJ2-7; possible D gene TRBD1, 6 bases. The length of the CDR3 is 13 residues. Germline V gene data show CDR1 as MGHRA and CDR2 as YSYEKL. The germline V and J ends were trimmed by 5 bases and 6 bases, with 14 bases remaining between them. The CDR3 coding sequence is TGCGCCAGCAGCGCATACAGAGGGGGCGAGCAGTACTTC. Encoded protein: CASSAYRGGEQYF.

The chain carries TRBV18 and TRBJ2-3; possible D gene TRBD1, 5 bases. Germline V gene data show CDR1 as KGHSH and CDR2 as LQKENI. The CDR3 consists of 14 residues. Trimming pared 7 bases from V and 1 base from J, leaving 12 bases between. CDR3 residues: CASLAEGGTDTQYF. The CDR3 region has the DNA TGTGCCAGCTTGGCGGAAGGGGGCACAGATACGCAGTATTTT.

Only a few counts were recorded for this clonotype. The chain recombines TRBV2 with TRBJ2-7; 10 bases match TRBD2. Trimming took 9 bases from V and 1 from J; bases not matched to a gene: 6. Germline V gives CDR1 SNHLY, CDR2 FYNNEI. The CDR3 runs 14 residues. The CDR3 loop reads CASLLAGESYEQYF. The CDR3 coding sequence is TGTGCCAGTCTGCTAGCGGGAGAATCCTACGAGCAGTACTTC.

The CDR3 region has the DNA TGCGCCAGCAGCATACCAGGGAGGCCTGAAGCTTTCTTT. It specifies CASSIPGRPEAFF. The chain employs TRBV5-1 and TRBJ1-1; TRBD1 is a possible D gene (5 bases). The V end lost 4 bases, the J end lost 6 bases, and 13 bases lay between the germline ends. Germline V CDR1 and CDR2: SGHRS, YFSETQ. The CDR3 spans 13 residues.